This T cell receptor beta chain was recorded in a study of T-cell reconstitution after alpha-beta-depleted transplantation in children. This clonotype was found many times. Its target is unknown. The library targeted TCRbeta and was prepared with unique molecular identifiers. A single record per CDR3 protein comes from TCRdb applying MiXCR to the PCR reads. The sample gives 190,000 or so distinct CDR3 sequences, roughly 6.3% of which show up once; 4.5% to 5.5% is in the top ten. Germline V gene data show CDR1 as SGDLS and CDR2 as YYNGEE. Losses at the gene ends were 1 base for V and 4 bases for J; bases not matched to a gene: 4. This CDR3 contains 15 residues. Study-wide findings and caveats: Among T cells one year after transplant, newly produced cells accounted for most counts and diversity.

The sample was PBMCs, taken before TCRalphabeta/CD19-depleted stem cell transplant. The clonotype comes from a girl less than two years old with combined immunodeficiency, due to receive a stem cell transplant. The gene calls are TRBV9 and TRBJ2-2, with 7 bases identical to TRBD2. CDR3 loop: CASSVLREITGELFF. The DNA for the CDR3 is TGTGCCAGCAGCGTATTGCGGGAGATCACCGGGGAGCTGTTTTTT.